This TCR beta chain is from a study of CD4 T cells in relation to SARS-CoV-2 and coronaviruses. The wider study: PBMCs were cultured with antigen for over nine days before TCR beta sequencing.

Produced via immunoSEQ multiplex PCR; TCRdb's table is partial and in-frame only. The sample holds under 20,000 clones, 79% seen once. V was clipped by 7 bases and J by 5 bases, with 18 bases between them. CDR3 size: 14 residues. Germline CDR1 is MDHEN and CDR2 is SYDVKM. Before the COVID-19 pandemic, during about 2011-2019, CD4+ T cells were taken from unexposed donors. After about 10 days of culture, CD4+ T cells were isolated. Concerning this clone itself: Antigen unknown.

The origin of this receptor is a human donor in good health. Specimen: CD4+ T cells from PBMCs, cultured in vitro. J is TRBJ2-7 and V is TRBV28; a possible D gene is TRBD1 (5 bases). The DNA for the CDR3 is TGTGCCAGCAATCCTGAGGCAGGGTTGCACGAGCAGTACTTC. Translation: CASNPEAGLHEQYF. The entire variable domain, with the rest obtained from reference TRBV28 and TRBJ2-7, is as follows: DVKVTQSSRYLVKRTGEKVFLECVQDMDHENMFWYRQDPGLGLRLIYFSYDVKMKEKGDIPEGYSVSREKKERFSLILESASTNQTSMYLCASNPEAGLHEQYFGPGTRLTVT.